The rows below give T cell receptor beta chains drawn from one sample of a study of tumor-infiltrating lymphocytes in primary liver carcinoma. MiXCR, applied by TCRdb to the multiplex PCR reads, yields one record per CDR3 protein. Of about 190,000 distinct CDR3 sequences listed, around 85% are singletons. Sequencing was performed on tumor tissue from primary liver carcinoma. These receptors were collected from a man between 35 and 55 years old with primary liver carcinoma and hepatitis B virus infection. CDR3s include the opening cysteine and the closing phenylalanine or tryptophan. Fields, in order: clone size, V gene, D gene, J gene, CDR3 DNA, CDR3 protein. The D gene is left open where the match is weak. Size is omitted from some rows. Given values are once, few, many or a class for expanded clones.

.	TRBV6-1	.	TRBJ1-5	TGTGCCAGCAGCATAGGTCCTTATCAGCCCCAGCATTTT	CASSIGPYQPQHF
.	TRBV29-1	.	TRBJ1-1	TGCAGCGTTTCCGCAGGGTGGGGCATGAATACTGAGCCTTTCTTT	CSVSAGWGMNTEPFF
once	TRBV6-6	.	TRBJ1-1	TGTGCGAGCAGCACAGAGGGGACTACTGGAGCTTTCTTT	CASSTEGTTGAFF
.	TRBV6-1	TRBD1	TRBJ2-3	TGTGCCAGCGGTGAAGCGCGGACAGGGTTAGTTGATACGCAGTTTTTT	CASGEARTGLVDTQFF
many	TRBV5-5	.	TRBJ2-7	TGTGCCAGCAGCTACCCCCCCACCTTCGAAGGTATCGAGCAGTACTTC	CASSYPPTFEGIEQYF
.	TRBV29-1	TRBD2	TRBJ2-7	TGCAGCTTCGGGACTAGCGGGTGGTCTGGGGAGCAGTACTTC	CSFGTSGWSGEQYF
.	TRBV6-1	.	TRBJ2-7	TGTGCCAACAGCCCGGCAGCGCGAAGCTCCTACGAGCAGTGCTTC	CANSPAARSSYEQCF
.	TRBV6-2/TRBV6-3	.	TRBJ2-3	TGTGCCAGCAGCTTCCTAGGACGGCTTGGGGGAGATATGGAGTATTTT	CASSFLGRLGGDMEYF
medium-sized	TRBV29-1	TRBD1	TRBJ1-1	TGCAGCGCTCCGGGACAGCTGGTGGCTGAAGCTTTCTTT	CSAPGQLVAEAFF
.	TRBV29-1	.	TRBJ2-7	TGCAACGTTGATCCAGGGAGGTTTTTGAGGGAGCAGTACTTC	CNVDPGRFLREQYF
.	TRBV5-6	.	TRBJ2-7	TGTGCCAGCAGCCTATGGGGAAGCTCCTACGAGCAGGACTTC	CASSLWGSSYEQDF
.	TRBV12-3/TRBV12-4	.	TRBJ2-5	TGTGCCTGTAGCCGAAGCGGTACAGAGACCCAGTACTTC	CACSRSGTETQYF
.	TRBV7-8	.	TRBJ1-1	TGTGCCAGCAGCTTAGATGTAGGAGGGATTGAAGCCTTCTTT	CASSLDVGGIEAFF
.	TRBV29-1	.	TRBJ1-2	TGCGGCGTCAAGTTTGCAGAGTCGATCTATGGCTACACCTTC	CGVKFAESIYGYTF
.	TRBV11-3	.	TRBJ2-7	TGTGCCAGCAGCATAGTGGCATCTTACGAGCAGTATTTC	CASSIVASYEQYF